Listed here is a single T cell receptor (beta chain). The V and J ends lost 5 bases and 8 bases respectively, with 15 bases between them. Germline V lookup: CDR1 MNHEY, CDR2 SVGEGT. This CDR3 region has 13 residues. Methods used by the authors: Estimated nucleated cell counts came from reference gene primer amplification. The method was immunoSEQ multiplex PCR; TCRdb's version includes in-frame clones alone and lacks a portion of them. The D gene and trimming were derived from the DNA, and the V and J assignments and clone size from that table. The table records about 220,000 clones, about 86% of them present only once. The sample comes from a study of blood T cell repertoires in COVID-19. On the study more broadly: Samples of COVID-19 (acute and convalescent) were obtained from the United States, Italy and Spain. PBMCs, B-cell-depleted T cells, or T cells were the source of the cDNA or gDNA that made up the material.

The clonotype was recovered from a woman between 55 and 75 years old with acute or convalescent COVID-19. The chain carries TRBV6-2 or TRBV6-3 and TRBJ1-2, with a tentative D call TRBD1 (5 bases). Sequenced input: peripheral blood. Written as DNA, the CDR3 is TGTGCCAGCAGTACCACACCCCAGGGAGGCTACACCTTC. This gives the protein CASSTTPQGGYTF.